This TCR beta chain was profiled in a study of memory B cells and T cells in multiple sclerosis. Study-level points and caveats: Clone-set sizes differed between compartments, so shared clonotype counts needed normalization.

Measured with immunoSEQ multiplex PCR; TCRdb has only the in-frame clones, and not every one. The sample has some 48,000 clones, about four fifths seen once. As to this clone: The antigen is not known.

Separate sequencing covered autoproliferating (CFSE-dim) and non-proliferating (CFSE-high) T cells from stimulus-free culture. Roughly 4.8x10^7 CFSE-labeled PBMCs were cultured less than eight days unstimulated, then replicate wells were pooled. The V end was cut by 1 base, the J end by 0 bases, with 18 bases between. The V gene's germline CDR1 is SGHVS and CDR2 FNYEAQ. CDR3 length: 18 residues. The TCR comes from a human donor with multiple sclerosis. Sequenced input: PBMCs from blood kept in culture. The chain links TRBV7-6 to TRBJ1-2; no definite D call. CDR3 DNA sequence: TGTGCCAGCAGCTTAGTAGAAACAGCCCATTCAGCTAACTATGGCTACACCTTC. Protein product: CASSLVETAHSANYGYTF.